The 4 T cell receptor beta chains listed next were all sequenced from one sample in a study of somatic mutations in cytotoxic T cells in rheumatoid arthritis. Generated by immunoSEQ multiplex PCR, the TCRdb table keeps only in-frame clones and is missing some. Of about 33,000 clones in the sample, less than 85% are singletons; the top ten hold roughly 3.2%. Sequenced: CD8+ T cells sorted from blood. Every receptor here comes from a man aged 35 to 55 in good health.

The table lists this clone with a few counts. The CDR3 spells CASSRTPGQGPGEQYF. Here the CDR3 DNA reads TGTGCCAGCAGCCGTACTCCGGGACAGGGACCGGGCGAGCAGTACTTC. This chain connects TRBV7-9 to TRBJ2-7; 9 bases align to TRBD1. In germline, CDR1 is SEHNR, CDR2 FQNEAQ (reference sequence). The CDR3 is made up of 16 amino acids. V was clipped by 5 bases and J by 6 bases; unmatched bases: 14.

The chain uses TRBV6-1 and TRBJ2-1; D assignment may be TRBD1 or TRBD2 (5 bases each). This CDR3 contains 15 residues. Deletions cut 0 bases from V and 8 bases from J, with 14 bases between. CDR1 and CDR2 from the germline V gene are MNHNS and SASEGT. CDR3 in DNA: TGTGCCAGCAGTGAAGCGGGGGTTAGTGTGGATGAGCAGTTCTTC. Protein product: CASSEAGVSVDEQFF.

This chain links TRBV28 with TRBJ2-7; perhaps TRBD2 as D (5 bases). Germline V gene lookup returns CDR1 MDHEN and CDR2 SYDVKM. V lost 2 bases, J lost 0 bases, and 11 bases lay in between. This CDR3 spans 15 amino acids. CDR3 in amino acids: CASSLVVGSSYEQYF. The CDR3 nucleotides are TGTGCCAGCAGTTTAGTGGTGGGGAGCTCCTACGAGCAGTACTTC.

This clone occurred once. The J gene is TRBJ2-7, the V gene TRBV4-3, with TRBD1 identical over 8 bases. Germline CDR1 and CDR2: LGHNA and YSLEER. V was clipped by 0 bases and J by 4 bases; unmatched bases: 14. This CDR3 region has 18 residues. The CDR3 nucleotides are TGCGCCAGCAGCCAAGAAGTGTTTCCTGGACAGGGAAATTACGAGCAGTACTTC. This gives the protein CASSQEVFPGQGNYEQYF.